These T cell receptor beta chains were read from a single sample in a study of T cell responses to AZD1222 COVID-19 vaccine. The repertoire was sequenced with immunoSEQ multiplex PCR; TCRdb's copy has only in-frame clones and lacks some. The data hold 150,000 to 200,000 clones, with 85% to 95% observed a single time. This specimen was peripheral blood, taken on day 0 of AZD1222 vaccination. These receptors came from an adult in good health. The CDR3 runs from the conserved cysteine through the conserved F or W. A D gene is named only where the DNA matches it firmly. Clone size appears in some rows only: once, few, many, or a class for an expanded clone.

CDR3aa: CASSLVGAEGNTIYF; CDR3nt: TGTGCCAGCAGCTTAGTGGGGGCAGAGGGAAACACCATATATTTT; j_gene: TRBJ1-3; abundance: -; v_gene: TRBV7-2; d_gene: -
CDR3aa: CASSLGQGPSPLHF; CDR3nt: TGCGCCAGCAGCTTGGGACAGGGGCCCTCACCCCTCCACTTT; j_gene: TRBJ1-6; abundance: -; v_gene: TRBV5-1; d_gene: TRBD1
CDR3aa: CASSLSYRAAYEQYF; CDR3nt: TGTGCCAGCAGTTTATCATACAGGGCGGCCTACGAGCAGTACTTC; j_gene: TRBJ2-7; abundance: -; v_gene: TRBV27; d_gene: -
CDR3aa: CASSYAGGDQPQHF; CDR3nt: TGTGCCAGCAGTTACGCCGGAGGGGATCAGCCCCAGCATTTT; j_gene: TRBJ1-5; abundance: -; v_gene: TRBV6-5; d_gene: -
CDR3aa: CKKETQYF; CDR3nt: TGTAAAAAAGAGACCCAGTACTTC; j_gene: TRBJ2-5; abundance: once; v_gene: TRBV21-1; d_gene: -
CDR3aa: CASSPFLLLTGHAPDPGANVLTF; CDR3nt: TGTGCCAGCTCACCATTTCTATTATTGACGGGACACGCACCGGACCCCGGGGCCAACGTCCTGACTTTC; j_gene: TRBJ2-6; abundance: -; v_gene: TRBV18; d_gene: -
CDR3aa: CASSVRTGRNSPLHF; CDR3nt: TGTGCCAGCAGCGTCCGGACAGGGAGGAATTCACCCCTCCACTTT; j_gene: TRBJ1-6; abundance: -; v_gene: TRBV3-1/TRBV3-2; d_gene: TRBD1
CDR3aa: CASSMDHTYEQYF; CDR3nt: TGTGCCAGTAGTATGGACCACACCTACGAGCAGTACTTC; j_gene: TRBJ2-7; abundance: few; v_gene: TRBV19; d_gene: -
CDR3aa: CAISESIGGGGNGYTF; CDR3nt: TGTGCCATCAGTGAGTCTATAGGCGGCGGGGGAAATGGCTACACCTTC; j_gene: TRBJ1-2; abundance: -; v_gene: TRBV10-3; d_gene: -
CDR3aa: CASPGGGSTDTQYF; CDR3nt: TGTGCCAGCCCCGGCGGGGGGAGCACAGATACGCAGTATTTT; j_gene: TRBJ2-3; abundance: -; v_gene: TRBV2; d_gene: TRBD2
CDR3aa: CASSLVGRVYNEQFF; CDR3nt: TGTGCCAGCAGCTTAGTCGGGAGGGTATACAATGAGCAGTTCTTC; j_gene: TRBJ2-1; abundance: -; v_gene: TRBV7-2; d_gene: TRBD2
CDR3aa: CASTEGAAGRDYEQYF; CDR3nt: TGTGCCAGCACTGAGGGGGCTGCCGGTCGAGACTACGAGCAGTACTTC; j_gene: TRBJ2-7; abundance: once; v_gene: TRBV7-8; d_gene: TRBD1
CDR3aa: CASSLDSDNEQFF; CDR3nt: TGTGCCAGCAGCTTAGACAGCGACAATGAGCAGTTCTTC; j_gene: TRBJ2-1; abundance: -; v_gene: TRBV5-4; d_gene: -
CDR3aa: CASSPRWGDGRDTIYF; CDR3nt: TGTGCCAGCAGTCCCCGATGGGGGGACGGGAGAGACACCATATATTTT; j_gene: TRBJ1-3; abundance: few; v_gene: TRBV28; d_gene: -
CDR3aa: CASSQDSRERDEQYF; CDR3nt: TGCGCCAGCAGCCAAGATAGCCGGGAACGGGACGAGCAGTACTTC; j_gene: TRBJ2-7; abundance: few; v_gene: TRBV4-1; d_gene: -
CDR3aa: CASSGPRTQSSGNTIYF; CDR3nt: TGTGCCAGCAGCGGGCCCAGGACGCAAAGCTCTGGAAACACCATATATTTT; j_gene: TRBJ1-3; abundance: few; v_gene: TRBV9; d_gene: -
CDR3aa: CSVTVSSYEQYF; CDR3nt: TGCAGCGTTACGGTCAGCTCCTACGAGCAGTACTTC; j_gene: TRBJ2-7; abundance: -; v_gene: TRBV29-1; d_gene: -
CDR3aa: CASSLEYRTNTEAFF; CDR3nt: TGCGCCAGCAGCTTGGAATACAGGACGAACACTGAAGCTTTCTTT; j_gene: TRBJ1-1; abundance: -; v_gene: TRBV5-1; d_gene: -
CDR3aa: CASRTGWAPGNTEAFF; CDR3nt: TGTGCCAGCAGGACAGGGTGGGCCCCTGGGAACACTGAAGCTTTCTTT; j_gene: TRBJ1-1; abundance: -; v_gene: TRBV2; d_gene: TRBD1
CDR3aa: CASSGPGQGNQPQHF; CDR3nt: TGTGCCAGCAGCGGTCCGGGACAGGGTAACCAGCCCCAGCATTTT; j_gene: TRBJ1-5; abundance: once; v_gene: TRBV7-9; d_gene: TRBD1
CDR3aa: CASSPLTSGRAGQYF; CDR3nt: TGTGCCAGCAGTCCCTTGACTAGCGGGAGGGCCGGGCAGTACTTC; j_gene: TRBJ2-7; abundance: -; v_gene: TRBV6-5; d_gene: TRBD2
CDR3aa: CASSLFGSAEQYF; CDR3nt: TGTGCCAGCAGCTTATTTGGGTCCGCCGAGCAGTACTTC; j_gene: TRBJ2-7; abundance: -; v_gene: TRBV7-2; d_gene: -
CDR3aa: CASSSIPGGTEAFF; CDR3nt: TGTGCCAGTAGTTCCATTCCCGGCGGCACTGAAGCTTTCTTT; j_gene: TRBJ1-1; abundance: -; v_gene: TRBV19; d_gene: -
CDR3aa: CASTERGVSTDTQYF; CDR3nt: TGTGCCAGCACCGAGCGGGGGGTCAGCACAGATACGCAGTATTTT; j_gene: TRBJ2-3; abundance: -; v_gene: TRBV27; d_gene: TRBD2
CDR3aa: CASSDPLEPRYEQYF; CDR3nt: TGTGCCAGCAGTGACCCCTTAGAGCCGCGCTACGAGCAGTACTTC; j_gene: TRBJ2-7; abundance: -; v_gene: TRBV2; d_gene: -
CDR3aa: CASSRTSGMVADTQYF; CDR3nt: TGTGCCAGCAGTAGGACTAGCGGGATGGTGGCAGATACGCAGTATTTT; j_gene: TRBJ2-3; abundance: -; v_gene: TRBV6-2/TRBV6-3; d_gene: TRBD2
CDR3aa: CASSPGLAGVGEQFF; CDR3nt: TGTGCCAGCAGCCCGGGACTAGCGGGAGTTGGTGAGCAGTTCTTC; j_gene: TRBJ2-1; abundance: -; v_gene: TRBV2; d_gene: TRBD2